Following are 16 T cell receptor beta chains from one sample sequenced in a study of blood T cells in healthy people across ages. Combining a sample-barcoded 5' primer with a J-beta primer mix, a second PCR ran for about 6 to 11 cycles. One entry per CDR3 protein results from TCRdb running MiXCR on the 5' RACE reads. Here the sample spans about 590,000 distinct CDR3 sequences, around 31% being singletons. The specimen sequenced was blood. These receptor sequences come from a woman older than 75 in good health.

This clonotype has a count of ten or more. The genes are TRBV5-1 and TRBJ2-6; 9 positions match TRBD1. V shed 4 bases, J shed 3 bases, and the junction held 5 bases outside the gene matches. The length of the CDR3 is 16 residues. Germline loops: CDR1 SGHRS, CDR2 YFSETQ. This chain's CDR3 is CASSEDRGGGANVLTF. DNA for the CDR3: TGCGCCAGCAGCGAGGACAGGGGCGGTGGGGCCAACGTCCTGACTTTC.

This clonotype was seen at least ten times. The junction differs from germline at one of its ends, possibly a read error. The gene calls are TRBV5-1 and TRBJ2-3; D gene uncertain. Germline values: CDR1 SGHRS, CDR2 YFSETQ. CDR3 size: 12 residues. The CDR3 nucleotides read TGTGCCAGCAGTTTCACCACAGATACGCAGTATTTT. Its translation: CASSFTTDTQYF.

This clonotype was counted a single time. The CDR3 spells CASRRDTGGGTDTQYF. The CDR3 nucleotides are TGTGCCAGCAGGAGGGACACGGGAGGAGGGACAGATACGCAGTATTTT. The V call is TRBV6-6, the J call TRBJ2-3; TRBD2 might be the D (7 bases). Per germline, CDR1 MNHNY and CDR2 SVGAGI (reference sequence). The CDR3 runs 16 residues. V was pared by 6 bases and J by 3 bases, with 19 bases between.

This clonotype showed up many times. The chain joins TRBV3-1 to TRBJ2-5, with D unresolved. Deletions cut 10 bases from V and 2 bases from J, with 5 bases between. Germline V CDR1 and CDR2: LGHDT, YNNKEL (reference sequence). This CDR3 spans 10 amino acids. Here the CDR3 reads CAIGQETQYF. DNA of the CDR3: TGTGCCATCGGACAAGAGACCCAGTACTTC.

A word on this clonotype: A clone one base away is much larger, so this may be a read error. This chain connects TRBV12-3 or TRBV12-4 to TRBJ2-1, with unresolved D. CDR3 length: 15 amino acids. Trimming cost V 11 bases and J 0 bases, with 17 bases left between them. This CDR3 is CAGTTTPISYNEQFF. The CDR3 bases are TGTGCCGGCACCACTACTCCTATCTCCTACAATGAGCAGTTCTTC.

Note on this clonotype: A much larger clone is a single base away; this may be a read error. This chain connects TRBV4-3 to TRBJ2-5; D call uncertain. The CDR3 covers 15 residues. V shed 0 bases and J shed 11 bases, with 19 bases lying between them. From germline, CDR1 is LGHNA and CDR2 YSLEER. CDR3 amino acids: CASSQEVQPYNEQYF. DNA for the CDR3: TGCGCCAGCAGCCAAGAGGTTCAACCCTACAATGAGCAGTACTTC.

This clonotype was found a few times. V usage is TRBV20-1 and J usage is TRBJ1-1, with no clear D. The germline gives CDR1 DFQATT, CDR2 SNEGSKA (reference sequence). The V end lost 4 bases, the J end lost 7 bases, and 19 bases lay between the germline ends. The CDR3 sequence is 14 residues long. The CDR3 region is CSATLGLWAGEAFF. DNA for the CDR3: TGCAGTGCTACCCTAGGGTTGTGGGCGGGTGAAGCTTTCTTT.

This clonotype was counted a few times. The chain is built from TRBV20-1 and TRBJ1-6, with D tentatively TRBD1 (5 bases). V shed 2 bases and J shed 7 bases, with 15 bases lying between them. The CDR3 runs 15 residues. Germline V gene data show CDR1 as DFQATT and CDR2 as SNEGSKA (reference sequence). The CDR3 DNA reads as TGCAGTGCTAGATTCCCGGGACTTCCCAATTCACCCCTCCACTTT. Protein product: CSARFPGLPNSPLHF.

This clonotype was seen repeatedly, ten times or more. This chain connects TRBV5-5 to TRBJ1-1; the D is unclear. The CDR3 is 15 amino acids. CDR1 and CDR2 from the germline V gene are SGHKS and YYEKEE (reference sequence). Trimming took 0 bases from V and 2 from J, leaving 11 bases between them. The DNA for the CDR3 is TGTGCCAGCAGCTTGGTACTTAACAGCAACACTGAAGCTTTCTTT. Protein sequence: CASSLVLNSNTEAFF. The full variable domain, with the rest looked up from reference TRBV5-5 and TRBJ1-1, is DAGVTQSPTHLIKTRGQQVTLRCSPISGHKSVSWYQQVLGQGPQFIFQYYEKEERGRGNFPDRFSARQFPNYSSELNVNALLLGDSALYLCASSLVLNSNTEAFFGQGTRLTVV.

This clonotype was seen at least ten times. The gene calls are TRBV20-1 and TRBJ1-1; D call uncertain. Trimming took off 3 bases at V and 1 base at J, with 9 bases between the two ends. Germline-derived CDR1 and CDR2 are DFQATT and SNEGSKA (reference sequence). The CDR3 covers 13 residues. In nucleotides, the CDR3 is TGCAGTGCTAGCGGATCAACGAACACTGAAGCTTTCTTT. It is translated as CSASGSTNTEAFF.

This clonotype was seen ten or more times. This rearrangement joins TRBV20-1 to TRBJ1-2; weak D call: TRBD1 (6 bases). V lost 5 bases and J lost 0, with 16 bases in between. The germline V gene encodes CDR1 DFQATT and CDR2 SNEGSKA (reference sequence). The CDR3 has 15 residues. The CDR3 bases are TGCAGTGCTGGGGGGGACACTCGTACTAACTATGGCTACACCTTC. Translated, it gives CSAGGDTRTNYGYTF.

This clonotype was picked up many times. This rearrangement joins TRBV7-2 to TRBJ1-5; 7 nucleotides line up with TRBD1. CDR1 is SGHTA and CDR2 is FQGNSA in the germline V gene. The V gene end was trimmed by 5 bases and the J gene end by 8 bases; junction bases not matched to a gene: 6. CDR3 length: 13 residues. The DNA for the CDR3 is TGTGCCAGCAGCCGAGGGGGCAGGGAGCCCCAGCATTTT. Amino acids: CASSRGGREPQHF.

This clonotype was seen ten or more times. The V and J genes are TRBV29-1 and TRBJ2-7, with D uncertain. V was trimmed by 0 bases and J by 0 bases, leaving 3 bases between them. Germline CDR1 reads SQVTM; CDR2 reads ANQGSEA. The CDR3 is 12 residues long. CDR3 residues: CSVEDGSYEQYF. CDR3 DNA sequence: TGCAGCGTTGAAGACGGCTCCTACGAGCAGTACTTC.

The genes are TRBV6-1 and TRBJ2-3; unclear D gene. The length of the CDR3 is 16 residues. Per the germline V gene, CDR1 is MNHNS and CDR2 is SASEGT. The V end lost 5 bases, the J end lost 2 bases, and 17 bases lay between the germline ends. In DNA form, the CDR3 reads TGTGCCAGCAGTCAACCGTCGGGCGCGGACACAGATACGCAGTATTTT. Translating it yields CASSQPSGADTDTQYF.

This clonotype was found once. The genes are TRBV7-2 and TRBJ2-7; 9 nucleotides agree with TRBD2. Judging by the DNA end, TRBJ2-5 fits better; the J call may be wrong. Germline V lookup: CDR1 SGHTA, CDR2 FQGNSA. CDR3 size: 18 residues. The DNA of the CDR3 is TGTGCCAGCAGCTTACTAGCGGGGAGTGGCCTCCGTGGAGAGACCCAGTACTTC. It specifies CASSLLAGSGLRGETQYF.

This chain uses TRBV20-1 with TRBJ2-2; TRBD2 matches 10 bases. This CDR3 contains 15 residues. Germline assignment: CDR1 DFQATT and CDR2 SNEGSKA (reference sequence). The CDR3 loop is CSASVSGGQYGELFF. The CDR3 coding sequence is TGCAGCGCCTCGGTTAGCGGGGGGCAATACGGGGAGCTGTTTTTT.